This T cell receptor beta chain was recorded in a study of vaccination and CD4 T cells after COVID-19. Study in general: Overlapping SARS-CoV-2, HCoV-NL63, HCoV-OC43 and HCoV-229E spike peptides were used to stimulate cells. Control cultures received a CEFX pool, an HIV-1 Nef pool, or no peptide.

Noted treatment: approximately 9-day PBMC culture with coronavirus spike peptide pools or control peptides (ViraFEST assay). Ahead of the COVID-19 pandemic (2011-2018), the CD4+ T cells of the unexposed donor were collected. Worth noting for this clonotype: The antigen is not known.

Trimming at V came to 3 bases and at J to 1 base, leaving 3 bases not matched to a gene. The CDR3 contains 14 residues. Germline values: CDR1 SGHNT, CDR2 YYREEE (reference sequence). The Oncomine TCR Beta short-read assay was applied to DNA of cultured CD4+ T cells. Genomic DNA from cultured CD4+ T cells was extracted. TCRdb reprocessed the PCR reads with MiXCR, giving one entry per CDR3 protein. The data hold a few thousand distinct CDR3 sequences, with under 30% observed a single time. The sample was CD4+ T cells from blood, cultured in vitro. The origin of this receptor is a human donor in good health. This chain uses TRBV5-4 with TRBJ1-1, with 7 nucleotides matching TRBD1. The CDR3 loop reads CASSWGQRNTEAFF. CDR3 DNA sequence: TGTGCCAGCAGCTGGGGACAGCGGAACACTGAAGCTTTCTTT.